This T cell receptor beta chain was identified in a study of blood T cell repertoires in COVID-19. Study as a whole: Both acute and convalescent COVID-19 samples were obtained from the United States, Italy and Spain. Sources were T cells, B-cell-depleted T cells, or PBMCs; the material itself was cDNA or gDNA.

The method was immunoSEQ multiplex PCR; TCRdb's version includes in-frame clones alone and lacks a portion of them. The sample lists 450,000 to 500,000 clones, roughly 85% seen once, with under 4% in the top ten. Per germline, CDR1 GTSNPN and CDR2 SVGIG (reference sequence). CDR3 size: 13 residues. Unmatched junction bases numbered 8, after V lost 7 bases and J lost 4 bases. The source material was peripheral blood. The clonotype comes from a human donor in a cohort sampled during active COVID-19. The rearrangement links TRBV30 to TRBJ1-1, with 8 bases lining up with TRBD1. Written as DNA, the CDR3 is TGTGCCTCCCAGACAGGGGAGGGCACTGAAGCTTTCTTT. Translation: CASQTGEGTEAFF. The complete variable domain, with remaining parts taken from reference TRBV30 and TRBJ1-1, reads SQTIHQWPATLVQPVGSPLSLECTVEGTSNPNLYWYRQAAGRGLQLLFYSVGIGQISSEVPQNLSASRPQDRQFILSSKKLLLSDSGFYLCASQTGEGTEAFFGQGTRLTVV.